This T cell receptor beta chain was observed in a study of metastatic and nonmetastatic thyroid tumors. Original handling: Differences in CDR3 between clinicopathological groups were drawn on to build a classifier intended to discriminate distant-metastatic papillary thyroid cancer patients. From the PCR reads, TCRdb re-called clones with MiXCR. The V and J calls and clone size are TCRdb's, not the authors'. This table has 25,000 to 30,000 clones, 24% appearing once. Study-level points and caveats: Benign nodules were reported to have significantly lower TCR beta diversity than malignant thyroid tumors, in blood and tumor.

The CDR3 consists of 16 residues. Germline loops: CDR1 SNHLY, CDR2 FYNNEI. Each patient went into thyroid surgery without having received any treatment. This clone was counted a single time. Its antigen is currently unknown. The junction shows a germline mismatch at one end, possibly a read error. The V gene is TRBV2, the J gene TRBJ2-7; TRBD1 matches 8 bases. The sample comprised blood. The TCR comes from a female donor with papillary thyroid cancer or a benign thyroid nodule (not recorded which). Some clones in this sample may be carry-over from other donors' samples. Written as DNA, the CDR3 is TGTGCCAGCAGTCCGGAGGGACAGGTCATCAACTACGGGCAGTACTTC. Translated: CASSPEGQVINYGQYF.